These 12 T cell receptor beta chains were sequenced from one sample in a study of blood T cell repertoires in COVID-19. Sequencing used immunoSEQ multiplex PCR; TCRdb keeps in-frame clones, though not all of them. The data hold some 230,000 clones, with approximately 80% observed a single time. Sequenced material: PBMCs or T cells enriched from blood (not recorded which). The receptors were sampled from a woman aged 40 to 50 with acute COVID-19.

This clone was recorded once. The chain employs TRBV27 and TRBJ2-3; D ambiguous. Germline assignment: CDR1 MNHEY and CDR2 SMNVEV (reference sequence). The CDR3 consists of 14 residues. Deletions cut 3 bases from V and 8 bases from J, with 15 bases between. CDR3 DNA sequence: TGTGCCAGCAGTTTTCTAGACTCAAGACTTACGCAGTATTTT. Translating it yields CASSFLDSRLTQYF.

The chain joins TRBV7-3 to TRBJ2-2; D remains unclear. Germline CDR1 is SGHTA and CDR2 is FQGTGA. V was shortened by 1 base and J by 5 bases, with 11 bases between the two germline ends. The CDR3 runs 15 residues. The CDR3 loop is CASSLNWRSTGELFF. CDR3 in DNA: TGTGCCAGCAGCTTAAACTGGCGGTCGACCGGGGAGCTGTTTTTT.

This clone was seen a single time. The chain links TRBV2 to TRBJ2-7; D ambiguous. Trimming left V 4 bases short and J 1 base short, with 5 bases between. Germline V CDR1 and CDR2: SNHLY, FYNNEI. This CDR3 contains 12 residues. The CDR3 DNA is TGTGCCAGCAGTGTACGGTCCTACGAGCAGTACTTC. Residues: CASSVRSYEQYF.

This clone was counted many times. The gene calls are TRBV7-9 and TRBJ2-5; 8 nucleotides line up with TRBD1. Unmatched junction bases numbered 3, after V lost 4 bases and J lost 5 bases. Per the germline V gene, CDR1 is SEHNR and CDR2 is FQNEAQ (reference sequence). The CDR3 sequence is 13 residues long. CDR3 in amino acids: CASSSRGPETQYF. The DNA of the CDR3 is TGTGCCAGCAGCTCCAGGGGGCCGGAGACCCAGTACTTC.

V gene TRBV6-1 combines with J gene TRBJ1-2, with TRBD1 identical over 11 bases. This CDR3 region has 16 residues. V lost 4 bases, J lost 3 bases, and 7 bases stayed unmatched. Germline V lookup: CDR1 MNHNS, CDR2 SASEGT. DNA for the CDR3: TGTGCCAGCAGTGCCTCGAGGACAGGGGGCTACTATGGCTACACCTTC. Translating it yields CASSASRTGGYYGYTF.

This clone was counted a single time. The genes are TRBV5-1 and TRBJ2-1, with 9 bases lining up with TRBD2. CDR1 and CDR2 (germline): SGHRS, YFSETQ. This CDR3 contains 15 residues. V was clipped by 2 bases and J by 3 bases; unmatched bases: 3. CDR3 nucleotide sequence: TGCGCCAGCAGCTTAGGGACTAGCTTCTACAATGAGCAGTTCTTC. Its protein product is CASSLGTSFYNEQFF.

The V gene is TRBV6-5, the J gene TRBJ1-4, with TRBD1 identical over 8 bases. V lost 5 bases to trimming and J lost 7 bases; unmatched junction nucleotides: 6. Germline V gene sequence: CDR1 MNHEY, CDR2 SVGAGI. This CDR3 has 14 residues. CDR3 residues: CASSPGGGREKLFF. CDR3 bases: TGTGCCAGCAGTCCAGGGGGCGGGCGTGAAAAACTGTTTTTT.

The chain couples TRBV7-8 to TRBJ2-7; 10 bases map to TRBD2. Germline CDR1 is SGHVS and CDR2 is FQNEAQ. This CDR3 comprises 17 residues. With 1 base clipped from V and 2 bases from J, the junction kept 8 bases outside the gene matches. The CDR3 is CASSLVGASGGPYEQYF. The CDR3 DNA reads as TGTGCCAGCAGCTTAGTTGGGGCTAGCGGGGGTCCCTACGAGCAGTACTTC. Complete variable domain (other parts from reference TRBV7-8 and TRBJ2-7): GAGVSQSPRYKVAKRGQDVALRCDPISGHVSLFWYQQALGQGPEFLTYFQNEAQLDKSGLPSDRFFAERPEGSVSTLKIQRTQQEDSAVYLCASSLVGASGGPYEQYFGPGTRLTVT.

The CDR3 DNA sequence: TGTGCCAGTAAGAGGAGGGAGACTGAAGCTTTCTTT. Translated, it gives CASKRRETEAFF. This sequence joins TRBV19 and TRBJ1-1; no definite D call. CDR3 length: 12 residues. CDR1 LNHDA and CDR2 SQIVND come from the germline V gene (reference sequence). V gave up 7 bases and J gave up 5 bases, with 11 bases separating them.

The gene calls are TRBV29-1 and TRBJ2-2; 8 bases agree with TRBD1. Germline V lookup: CDR1 SQVTM, CDR2 ANQGSEA. The CDR3 covers 13 residues. J was trimmed by 5 bases and V by 5 bases; bases with no gene match: 4. The CDR3 is CSVSRGLTGELFF. The CDR3 nucleotides are TGCAGCGTTTCCAGGGGGCTAACCGGGGAGCTGTTTTTT.

The rearrangement uses TRBV28 and TRBJ2-1, with 15 bases aligning to TRBD2. The V gene end was trimmed by 4 bases and the J gene end by 1 base; junction bases not matched to a gene: 8. The CDR3 covers 19 residues. Germline assignment: CDR1 MDHEN and CDR2 SYDVKM. CDR3 sequence reads: CASSSGLAGGLGSYNEQFF. The CDR3 DNA reads TGTGCCAGCAGTTCAGGACTAGCGGGAGGGTTAGGGTCCTACAATGAGCAGTTCTTC.

This rearrangement joins TRBV12-3 or TRBV12-4 to TRBJ1-1; D not certain. The CDR3 is 13 residues long. The V gene lost 7 bases and the J gene lost 1 base, with 10 bases spanning the gap. DNA of the CDR3: TGTGCCAGCAAGGAGGTTAGGAACACTGAAGCTTTCTTT. It yields the protein CASKEVRNTEAFF.